The 18 T cell receptor beta chains below come from one sample, sequenced in a study of naive and memory T cell subsets. An equimolar mix of two oligonucleotides served as the beta constant-region primer for TRBC1 and TRBC2. Ligated cDNA was amplified by four rounds of PCR with nested alpha and beta constant-region primers and SP2. Via MiXCR, TCRdb re-called the UMI-ligation and nested PCR reads, giving one row per CDR3 protein. Counted here are tens of thousands of distinct CDR3 sequences, under 20% occurring once; the ten biggest clones make up around 3.4%. The sequenced sample was effector memory CD4+ T cells from blood. Subset given: effector memory, CD45RA- CD27-. Source of these receptors: a human donor in good health.

This clonotype ranks as medium-sized (0.01 to 0.1%). This chain joins TRBV27 and TRBJ1-2, with 8 bases lining up with TRBD1. With V trimmed by 5 bases and J by 4 bases, 12 bases remained unmatched. The V gene's germline CDR1 is MNHEY and CDR2 SMNVEV (reference sequence). This CDR3 is built from 16 residues. The CDR3 region has the DNA TGTGCCAGCAGTCCGGGGGATGGACAGGGTGGCTATGGCTACACCTTC. Its translation: CASSPGDGQGGYGYTF.

V usage is TRBV3-1 and J usage is TRBJ2-2; TRBD2 matches at 7 bases. Germline trimming cut 1 base from V and 3 bases from J; bases unmatched to any gene: 5. Per the germline V gene, CDR1 is LGHDT and CDR2 is YNNKEL (reference sequence). The CDR3 covers 16 residues. The DNA for the CDR3 is TGTGCCAGCAGCCAAGGTGGGAGGGCGTACACCGGGGAGCTGTTTTTT. This codes for CASSQGGRAYTGELFF.

This clonotype came up a few times. The rearrangement uses TRBV11-2 and TRBJ2-3; no reliable D call. CDR1 and CDR2 from the germline V gene are SGHAT and FQNNGV. V was pared by 1 base and J by 0 bases, with 11 bases between. The CDR3 contains 16 residues. The CDR3 region is CASSLARSPSTDTQYF. DNA for the CDR3: TGTGCCAGCAGCTTAGCTCGGAGTCCTAGCACAGATACGCAGTATTTT.

The V call is TRBV6-6, the J call TRBJ2-3; 12 bases match TRBD2. The CDR3 is made up of 18 amino acids. Germline-derived CDR1 and CDR2 are MNHNY and SVGAGI (reference sequence). The V gene end was trimmed by 6 bases and the J gene end by 0 bases; junction bases not matched to a gene: 10. This chain's CDR3 is CASRRLAGEWTSTDTQYF. In DNA form, the CDR3 reads TGTGCCAGCAGACGACTAGCGGGAGAGTGGACTAGCACAGATACGCAGTATTTT.

This chain connects TRBV5-1 to TRBJ2-3; 7 bases line up with TRBD2. V shed 1 base, J shed 0 bases, and the junction held 2 bases outside the gene matches. CDR1 and CDR2 (germline): SGHRS, YFSETQ. This CDR3 is built from 15 residues. The CDR3 nucleotides are TGCGCCAGCAGCTTGCAGCGGGGTAGCACAGATACGCAGTATTTT. It is translated as CASSLQRGSTDTQYF. Full variable domain (rest looked up from reference TRBV5-1 and TRBJ2-3): KAGVTQTPRYLIKTRGQQVTLSCSPISGHRSVSWYQQTPGQGLQFLFEYFSETQRNKGNFPGRFSGRQFSNSRSEMNVSTLELGDSALYLCASSLQRGSTDTQYFGPGTRLTVL.

The V gene is TRBV30, the J gene TRBJ2-1, with 14 bases that match TRBD2. Germline V CDR1 and CDR2: GTSNPN, SVGIG (reference sequence). CDR3 length: 14 residues. The J segment lost 8 bases and the V segment lost 5 bases, leaving 5 bases of the junction unmatched. CDR3 protein: CAWGLAGGGDEQFF. CDR3 DNA: TGTGCCTGGGGACTAGCGGGAGGAGGTGATGAGCAGTTCTTC.

This clonotype has more than one count but fewer than ten. The chain carries TRBV10-3 and TRBJ2-2; D remains ambiguous. Germline V gene lookup returns CDR1 ENHRY and CDR2 SYGVKD. V lost 3 bases and J 5 bases, leaving 13 bases between the germline ends. The CDR3 contains 15 residues. The CDR3 loop reads CAISEQIRRTGELFF. DNA for the CDR3: TGTGCCATCAGTGAACAAATTCGACGGACCGGGGAGCTGTTTTTT.

This chain connects TRBV20-1 to TRBJ2-7; 10 nucleotides agree with TRBD2. V shed 0 bases and J 3 bases; nucleotides not matched to a gene: 5. The CDR3 contains 15 residues. Germline CDR1 is DFQATT and CDR2 is SNEGSKA (reference sequence). CDR3 sequence reads: CSARDTLAGGYEQYF. CDR3 bases: TGCAGTGCTAGAGATACCTTAGCGGGAGGCTACGAGCAGTACTTC.

The rearrangement uses TRBV6-1 and TRBJ1-1; D gene uncertain. V was pared by 8 bases and J by 9 bases, with 16 bases between. Germline V CDR1 and CDR2: MNHNS, SASEGT. The CDR3 has 12 amino acids. The CDR3 DNA is TGTGCCAGCTTAAGCGGGGATATCAAAGCTTTCTTT. Its translation: CASLSGDIKAFF.

This clonotype has a count of ten or more. This sequence joins TRBV6-1 and TRBJ1-2; 9 bases line up with TRBD1. The V and J ends lost 4 bases and 3 bases, in that order; junction bases with no gene match: 9. The CDR3 extends over 16 amino acids. Germline loops: CDR1 MNHNS, CDR2 SASEGT. Written as DNA, the CDR3 is TGTGCCAGCAGTGGATCCGGGACAGGGTCCCACTATGGCTACACCTTC. Amino acid sequence: CASSGSGTGSHYGYTF.

This clonotype showed up many times. The V gene is TRBV6-1, the J gene TRBJ2-1; TRBD2 matches at 8 bases. Germline CDR1 MNHNS, CDR2 SASEGT. The CDR3 extends over 14 amino acids. V trimming: 8 bases; J trimming: 3 bases; junction bases outside the gene matches: 6. The CDR3 coding sequence is TGTGCCAGCGGGGCTAGCGGGTACTACAATGAGCAGTTCTTC. The encoded protein is CASGASGYYNEQFF.

The rearrangement joins TRBV5-1 to TRBJ2-7; TRBD1 agrees at 8 bases. The germline gives CDR1 SGHRS, CDR2 YFSETQ. The CDR3 runs 14 residues. Trimming took 7 bases from V and 2 from J; bases not matched to a gene: 8. DNA for the CDR3: TGCGCCAGCCGATCTACAGGGGGGCCCTACGAGCAGTACTTC. The encoded protein is CASRSTGGPYEQYF.

This clonotype came up many times. V usage is TRBV28 and J usage is TRBJ2-2; D is perhaps TRBD1 or TRBD2 (6 bases each). Trimming stripped 6 bases from V and 1 base from J, with 15 bases between. The CDR3 is made up of 16 amino acids. Per germline, CDR1 MDHEN and CDR2 SYDVKM. The CDR3 region is CASRGGRTRNTGELFF. DNA of the CDR3: TGTGCCAGCAGAGGGGGGCGAACAAGGAACACCGGGGAGCTGTTTTTT.

The V and J genes are TRBV7-8 and TRBJ2-5; 10 bases map to TRBD2. Germline lookup yields CDR1 SGHVS and CDR2 FQNEAQ. The CDR3 length is 15 residues. V shed 3 bases, J shed 1 base, and the junction held 2 bases outside the gene matches. CDR3 nucleotide sequence: TGTGCCAGCAGCTTGGGACTAGCGATCCAAGAGACCCAGTACTTC. It yields the protein CASSLGLAIQETQYF.

The rearrangement uses TRBV2 and TRBJ2-2; maybe TRBD2 (6 bases). Between the trimmed V and J ends, which lost 8 bases and 5 bases, there was a span of 24 bases. CDR1 is SNHLY, CDR2 FYNNEI, per germline. The CDR3 runs 17 residues. CDR3 DNA: TGTGCCAGCCAATCAATTCGGGGTCGGGGGAGAACCGGGGAGCTGTTTTTT. It yields the protein CASQSIRGRGRTGELFF. Looking up the rest from reference TRBV2 and TRBJ2-2 gives the full variable domain: EPEVTQTPSHQVTQMGQEVILRCVPISNHLYFYWYRQILGQKVEFLVSFYNNEISEKSEIFDDQFSVERPDGSNFTLKIRSTKLEDSAMYFCASQSIRGRGRTGELFFGEGSRLTVL.

By share, this clonotype counts as medium-sized. The rearrangement links TRBV2 to TRBJ2-7, with D perhaps TRBD2 (5 bases). The CDR3 contains 13 residues. Germline CDR1 SNHLY, CDR2 FYNNEI. Trimming took off 7 bases at V and 1 base at J, with 11 bases between the two ends. CDR3 DNA: TGTGCCAGCAACCTAGCTCCATCCTACGAGCAGTACTTC. This codes for CASNLAPSYEQYF. The full variable domain, with the rest looked up from reference TRBV2 and TRBJ2-7, is EPEVTQTPSHQVTQMGQEVILRCVPISNHLYFYWYRQILGQKVEFLVSFYNNEISEKSEIFDDQFSVERPDGSNFTLKIRSTKLEDSAMYFCASNLAPSYEQYFGPGTRLTVT.

The genes are TRBV20-1 and TRBJ2-1; 12 bases fit TRBD2. V lost 0 bases to trimming and J lost 3 bases; unmatched junction nucleotides: 9. This CDR3 contains 18 residues. Germline lookup yields CDR1 DFQATT and CDR2 SNEGSKA (reference sequence). CDR3 protein: CSARDQGTSGPFYNEQFF. DNA of the CDR3: TGCAGTGCTAGAGATCAGGGGACTAGCGGGCCCTTCTACAATGAGCAGTTCTTC.

Many counts were recorded for this clonotype. V gene TRBV9 combines with J gene TRBJ2-5, with 15 bases aligning to TRBD2. The germline V gene has CDR1 SGDLS and CDR2 YYNGEE. The trim removed 3 bases at V and 4 bases at J, leaving 1 base unmatched. The CDR3 is made up of 15 amino acids. In DNA, the CDR3 is TGTGCCAGCAGCGCGGGACTAGCGGGAGGAGAGACCCAGTACTTC. This codes for CASSAGLAGGETQYF.